The 28 T cell receptor beta chains reported below all come from one sample, sequenced in a study of blood T cell repertoires in COVID-19. Assay used: immunoSEQ multiplex PCR; TCRdb lists only in-frame clones, some missing. The top ten clones hold roughly 11% of a sample with 150,000 to 200,000 clones, 80% to 90% of them seen once. Sequencing was carried out using peripheral blood. These receptor sequences come from a human donor with active or convalescent COVID-19. The donor label of this sample is uncertain.

V is TRBV7-6 and J is TRBJ1-2; D is undetermined. Trimming left V 5 bases short and J 4 bases short, with 14 bases between. In germline, CDR1 is SGHVS, CDR2 FNYEAQ. This CDR3 has 14 residues. The CDR3 sequence: CASSPLGRIYGYTF. The CDR3 region has the DNA TGTGCCAGCAGCCCACTCGGGAGGATCTATGGCTACACCTTC.

The DNA of the CDR3 is TGCGCCAGCAGGGTCCACCTAGATGAAAAACTGTTTTTT. Protein product: CASRVHLDEKLFF. The chain links TRBV5-1 to TRBJ1-4; D ambiguous. The CDR3 runs 13 residues. Trimming left V 5 bases short and J 6 bases short, with 11 bases between. Germline V gene lookup returns CDR1 SGHRS and CDR2 YFSETQ.

The rearrangement links TRBV15 to TRBJ2-5, with 9 bases lining up with TRBD2. The CDR3 is 14 amino acids. CDR1 LNHNV and CDR2 YYDKDF come from the germline V gene (reference sequence). The ends lost 6 bases at V and 5 bases at J; junction bases unmatched: 7. The CDR3 spells CATSLAGIGETQYF. The CDR3 nucleotides are TGTGCCACCAGTCTAGCGGGGATTGGGGAGACCCAGTACTTC. Variable domain in full (rest from reference TRBV15 and TRBJ2-5): DAMVIQNPRYQVTQFGKPVTLSCSQTLNHNVMYWYQQKSSQAPKLLFHYYDKDFNNEADTPDNFQSRRPNTSFCFLDIRSPGLGDTAMYLCATSLAGIGETQYFGPGTRLLVL.

The chain recombines TRBV28 with TRBJ2-7; maybe TRBD2 (7 bases). This CDR3 has 16 amino acids. The V end lost 2 bases, the J end lost 0 bases, and 14 bases lay between the germline ends. Looked up from germline, CDR1 is MDHEN and CDR2 is SYDVKM. DNA for the CDR3: TGTGCCAGCAGTTTAGGTCGGGGGGCGAACTCCTACGAGCAGTACTTC. The encoded protein is CASSLGRGANSYEQYF.

The chain is built from TRBV30 and TRBJ1-3, with D uncertain. This CDR3 contains 16 residues. Trimming left V 1 base short and J 3 bases short, with 16 bases between. Germline-derived CDR1 and CDR2 are GTSNPN and SVGIG (reference sequence). CDR3 amino acids: CAWSGDVGRYGNTIYF. The CDR3 DNA sequence: TGTGCCTGGAGTGGAGACGTGGGCCGATATGGAAACACCATATATTTT.

This CDR3 is CASSLGLAGGRETQYF. CDR3 DNA: TGTGCCAGCAGCTTAGGACTAGCGGGAGGTAGAGAGACCCAGTACTTC. The genes are TRBV7-8 and TRBJ2-5, with TRBD2 matching 13 bases. V lost 1 base, J lost 4 bases, and 3 bases stayed unmatched. This CDR3 has 16 residues. Germline CDR1 reads SGHVS; CDR2 reads FQNEAQ. Using reference TRBV7-8 and TRBJ2-5 for the parts outside the CDR3, the full variable domain is GAGVSQSPRYKVAKRGQDVALRCDPISGHVSLFWYQQALGQGPEFLTYFQNEAQLDKSGLPSDRFFAERPEGSVSTLKIQRTQQEDSAVYLCASSLGLAGGRETQYFGPGTRLLVL.

The chain joins TRBV4-3 to TRBJ1-4; possibly TRBD1 for D (5 bases). Germline V CDR1 and CDR2: LGHNA, YSLEER. Trimming took 1 base from V and 7 from J, leaving 10 bases between them. There are 14 residues in the CDR3. The CDR3 spells CASSQGWGGEKLFF. The CDR3 DNA sequence: TGCGCCAGCAGCCAAGGTTGGGGGGGTGAAAAACTGTTTTTT.

The V call is TRBV29-1, the J call TRBJ1-1; 9 bases map to TRBD1. Looked up from germline, CDR1 is SQVTM and CDR2 is ANQGSEA. The CDR3 is made up of 12 amino acids. J gave up 5 bases and V 7 bases, and 5 bases lay outside the gene matches. The DNA for the CDR3 is TGCAGCGCGGACAGGGGAGTAACTGAAGCTTTCTTT. As protein: CSADRGVTEAFF.

The CDR3 region is CASSQAYRGQGYGYTF. The CDR3, as DNA: TGCGCCAGCAGCCAAGCCTACCGGGGACAGGGGTACGGCTACACCTTC. The chain links TRBV4-3 to TRBJ1-2; 10 bases match TRBD1. V shed 1 base and J 8 bases; nucleotides not matched to a gene: 10. Germline V gene lookup returns CDR1 LGHNA and CDR2 YSLEER. This CDR3 spans 16 amino acids.

Turning to this clone: A much larger clone differs by one base, so this may be a read error. The sample has other DNA sequences that encode this CDR3 too. The genes are TRBV2 and TRBJ2-3; 9 bases fit TRBD2. V shed 5 bases, J shed 0 bases, and the junction held 3 bases outside the gene matches. The CDR3 length is 15 residues. Germline CDR1 SNHLY, CDR2 FYNNEI. CDR3 loop: CASSPGTSSTDTQYF. CDR3 DNA sequence: TGTGCCAGCAGTCCCGGGACTAGCAGCACAGATACGCAGTATTTT.

V is TRBV18 and J is TRBJ2-7; tentative D call: TRBD2 (5 bases). CDR1 and CDR2 from the germline V gene are KGHSH and LQKENI. The CDR3 is made up of 13 amino acids. V lost 5 bases and J 3 bases, leaving 11 bases between the germline ends. Here the CDR3 DNA reads TGTGCCAGCTCAATAGGGAGAGGCTACGAGCAGTACTTC. Protein: CASSIGRGYEQYF.

This clone was picked up a small number of times. The chain joins TRBV4-1 to TRBJ2-3; D gene uncertain. In germline, CDR1 is MGHRA, CDR2 YSYEKL. Between the trimmed V and J ends, which lost 2 bases and 0 bases, there was a span of 12 bases. CDR3 length: 16 amino acids. The CDR3 sequence: CASSQPPARSTDTQYF. DNA for the CDR3: TGCGCCAGCAGCCAACCCCCGGCTAGAAGCACAGATACGCAGTATTTT.

In its sample, this clone was seen a few times. This CDR3 is CASSPPGSLGYTF. The CDR3 DNA reads as TGTGCCAGCAGTCCCCCCGGGTCCCTTGGCTACACCTTC. The chain links TRBV27 to TRBJ1-2; the D is unclear. Germline CDR1 MNHEY, CDR2 SMNVEV (reference sequence). The V end lost 5 bases, the J end lost 7 bases, and 14 bases lay between the germline ends. CDR3 length: 13 amino acids.

The V gene is TRBV10-2, the J gene TRBJ2-5, with 8 bases aligning to TRBD1. This CDR3 is built from 14 residues. Looked up from germline, CDR1 is WSHSY and CDR2 is SAAADI. Trimming cost V 3 bases and J 4 bases; bases outside gene matches: 4. CDR3 bases: TGCGCCAGCAGTGACAGGGGGCGGGGAGAGACCCAGTACTTC. Protein sequence: CASSDRGRGETQYF.

The chain combines TRBV5-1 with TRBJ2-7, with TRBD1 matching 8 bases. V trimming: 3 bases; J trimming: 6 bases; junction bases outside the gene matches: 5. In germline, CDR1 is SGHRS, CDR2 YFSETQ. This CDR3 region has 13 residues. The chain's CDR3 is CASSSTGVGEQYF. CDR3 DNA: TGCGCCAGCAGCTCGACAGGGGTGGGCGAGCAGTACTTC. The entire variable domain, with the rest obtained from reference TRBV5-1 and TRBJ2-7, is as follows: KAGVTQTPRYLIKTRGQQVTLSCSPISGHRSVSWYQQTPGQGLQFLFEYFSETQRNKGNFPGRFSGRQFSNSRSEMNVSTLELGDSALYLCASSSTGVGEQYFGPGTRLTVT.

This clone was seen only a few times. CDR3 region: CASSSPGNTIYF. The CDR3 DNA reads TGTGCCAGCAGCTCTCCTGGAAACACCATATATTTT. This chain connects TRBV9 to TRBJ1-3, with D unresolved. Looked up from germline, CDR1 is SGDLS and CDR2 is YYNGEE. This CDR3 has 12 residues. The V end was cut by 4 bases, the J end by 2 bases, with 4 bases between.

The CDR3 loop is CASSPIEETQYF. CDR3 coding DNA: TGTGCCAGCAGTCCCATTGAAGAGACCCAGTACTTC. The V and J genes are TRBV28 and TRBJ2-5, with unresolved D. Looked up from germline, CDR1 is MDHEN and CDR2 is SYDVKM. V lost 5 bases and J lost 3, with 7 bases in between. The CDR3 loop spans 12 amino acids.

The chain carries TRBV7-3 and TRBJ2-1, with 14 bases aligning to TRBD2. The CDR3 has 18 residues. The V gene end was trimmed by 5 bases and the J gene end by 5 bases; junction bases not matched to a gene: 11. Germline CDR1 is SGHTA and CDR2 is FQGTGA. CDR3 sequence: CASSPQTSGRAYHNEQFF. CDR3 coding DNA: TGTGCCAGCAGCCCCCAGACTAGCGGGAGGGCCTACCACAATGAGCAGTTCTTC. The whole variable domain, filled in from reference TRBV7-3 and TRBJ2-1, reads GAGVSQTPSNKVTEKGKYVELRCDPISGHTALYWYRQSLGQGPEFLIYFQGTGAADDSGLPNDRFFAVRPEGSVSTLKIQRTERGDSAVYLCASSPQTSGRAYHNEQFFGPGTRLTVL.

This chain connects TRBV5-1 to TRBJ2-1; no clear D gene. Trimming removed 0 bases from V and 0 bases from J, with 4 bases in between. The CDR3 is 14 amino acids. CDR1 SGHRS and CDR2 YFSETQ come from the germline V gene. CDR3: CASSLDSSYNEQFF. CDR3 in DNA: TGCGCCAGCAGCTTGGACAGCTCCTACAATGAGCAGTTCTTC. The variable domain in full, with the rest retrieved from reference TRBV5-1 and TRBJ2-1, is KAGVTQTPRYLIKTRGQQVTLSCSPISGHRSVSWYQQTPGQGLQFLFEYFSETQRNKGNFPGRFSGRQFSNSRSEMNVSTLELGDSALYLCASSLDSSYNEQFFGPGTRLTVL.

CDR3: CASTKTDTQYF. CDR3 bases: TGCGCCAGCACCAAAACAGATACGCAGTATTTT. This chain uses TRBV10-2 with TRBJ2-3; the D is unclear. The germline V gene encodes CDR1 WSHSY and CDR2 SAAADI. The CDR3 loop spans 11 amino acids. Trimming took off 7 bases at V and 3 bases at J, with 5 bases between the two ends.

The chain uses TRBV19 and TRBJ2-2, with 8 bases aligning to TRBD2. The CDR3 is made up of 16 amino acids. V shed 3 bases and J 3 bases; nucleotides not matched to a gene: 6. Germline CDR1 reads LNHDA; CDR2 reads SQIVND (reference sequence). The CDR3 here is CASSIWLAGDTGELFF. In nucleotides, the CDR3 is TGTGCCAGTAGTATCTGGCTAGCGGGCGACACCGGGGAGCTGTTTTTT.

This clone appeared once. In DNA form, the CDR3 reads TGTGCCACCTACGTGCTCTCTGGAAACACCATATATTTT. Translation gives CATYVLSGNTIYF. The chain combines TRBV28 with TRBJ1-3; D remains ambiguous. The germline V gene encodes CDR1 MDHEN and CDR2 SYDVKM. V shed 10 bases and J shed 0 bases, with 10 bases lying between them. CDR3 length equals 13 residues.

This chain connects TRBV10-3 to TRBJ2-2; 7 nucleotides match TRBD1. The CDR3 is 13 residues long. CDR1 and CDR2 from the germline V gene are ENHRY and SYGVKD. The junction had 6 bases not matched to a gene; V was cut back by 11 bases and J by 3 bases. The CDR3 spells CASGTDHTGELFF. The CDR3 DNA reads TGTGCCTCCGGGACAGATCACACCGGGGAGCTGTTTTTT.

This clone came up a few times. The chain has TRBV7-2 and TRBJ1-1; TRBD1 aligns across 7 bases. The CDR3 has 14 residues. The germline V gene has CDR1 SGHTA and CDR2 FQGNSA. The ends lost 4 bases at V and 2 bases at J; junction bases unmatched: 4. The CDR3 sequence is CASSYRDSNTEAFF. CDR3 DNA: TGTGCCAGCAGCTACCGGGACAGTAACACTGAAGCTTTCTTT.

The V call is TRBV7-2, the J call TRBJ2-5; D is possibly TRBD2 (6 bases). The V gene's germline CDR1 is SGHTA and CDR2 FQGNSA. The CDR3 sequence is 17 residues long. V lost 6 bases and J 0 bases, leaving 20 bases between the germline ends. The CDR3 spells CASSQKAWRGYQETQYF. The CDR3 DNA sequence: TGTGCCAGCAGTCAAAAGGCCTGGCGGGGCTACCAAGAGACCCAGTACTTC.

This sequence joins TRBV19 and TRBJ1-5; D gene uncertain. The length of the CDR3 is 14 residues. Deletions cut 7 bases from V and 11 bases from J, with 21 bases between. CDR1 is LNHDA and CDR2 is SQIVND in the germline V gene (reference sequence). The CDR3 region has the DNA TGTGCCAGTACCGTGACGGGCGGGAGCGGAACCCAGCATTTT. Translating it yields CASTVTGGSGTQHF.

The V call is TRBV5-1, the J call TRBJ2-2; 7 bases align to TRBD2. Per germline, CDR1 SGHRS and CDR2 YFSETQ. CDR3 length: 15 amino acids. V lost 0 bases to trimming and J lost 6 bases; unmatched junction nucleotides: 5. The CDR3 region has the DNA TGCGCCAGCAGCTTGGGGGCTGCGGGAGCCGGGGAGCTGTTTTTT. It translates to CASSLGAAGAGELFF.

The V gene is TRBV15, the J gene TRBJ2-1, with 9 nucleotides matching TRBD1. With V trimmed by 5 bases and J by 6 bases, 8 bases remained unmatched. The CDR3 covers 15 residues. CDR1 and CDR2 (germline): LNHNV, YYDKDF (reference sequence). CDR3 DNA: TGTGCCACCAGCGCTCGGGACAGGGCGGGCAATGAGCAGTTCTTC. Translated: CATSARDRAGNEQFF.